This T cell receptor beta chain originates from a study of tissue T cells after allogeneic stem cell transplantation (dated by TCRdb to about 2022). In the study overall: Over five adult allo-HCT recipients with steroid-refractory GVHD were prospectively enrolled in a research-autopsy study over a roughly three-year period. Grafts from donors were received by all GVHD patients, with four grafts being unmodified and three being CD34-selected to deplete T cells. TCR beta repertoires were profiled across many tissues obtained from research autopsies of patients with and without GVHD, as well as in mouse models of GVHD. The human arm was a prospective observational study without blinding or randomization. Every GVHD patient had gastrointestinal GVHD and was given several lines of GVHD-directed therapy, and roughly five of the GVHD patients also had skin involvement. In viably preserved blood and marrow, CD3+ T cells were flow-sorted if cell numbers allowed, whereas smaller samples went directly to DNA extraction.

The library was produced with the immunoSEQ multiplex PCR assay. Adaptive Biotechnologies performed TCRbeta CDR3 sequencing at survey depth and reported CDR3 sequences, V/J genes, productive frequency, and template counts. Amplification of TCR beta CDR3 regions was performed from genomic DNA rather than from RNA. On the authors' methods: Pairwise repertoire overlap between tissues was quantified with Jensen-Shannon divergence, where 1 means complete divergence and 0 identical. Tissues were clustered by single-linkage agglomerative hierarchical clustering of pairwise JSD values and displayed as dendrograms. GLIPH2 was applied to all patient samples using simulation_depth 1000, kmer_min_depth 3, and cdr3_length_cutoff 8, and only groups with more than two unique CDR3s were retained. In a standardized tissue-overlap score, Jaccard GLIPH-group overlap across patients was extrapolated to a standard repertoire size of 1000 clones. Linear mixed-effect models, with tissue included as a fixed effect and individual included as a random effect, were used to assess associations of diversity with clinical or experimental variables. TCRdb provides this immuneACCESS table in a form limited to in-frame rearrangements. Some clones are lacking; in checked studies, under half of them reflect an unresolved V gene, and why the rest are absent is not known. D and trimming come from the DNA, and the V and J calls and clone size come from that table. This sample is represented by about 26,000 clones; roughly nine tenths of them were singletons. The ten largest clonotypes hold approximately 2% of the sample.

The full study reports these points: Blood and spleen T cells captured only a limited portion of the TCR repertoire detected in tissues, in both patients and mice. Within patients, how anatomically similar tissues were was a major factor shaping TCR repertoire composition, regardless of disease or transplant status. Only a few T cell clones appeared in more than one patient, yet motif-based clustering showed tissue-specific repertoire signatures that were shared between patients. Which tissue TCRs were alloreactive or antigen-specific was not determined in the study, and some of the clones might have been host cells that persisted. Sampling depth was acknowledged as a limitation, and the patient cohort was both small and clinically heterogeneous.

This clone has more than one count but fewer than ten. It has no known antigen specificity. No quality values exist for individual bases; no much larger clone is one base distant. What the time point label conveys for this sample: recipient (host-origin) PBMCs collected before allo-HCT. Via the germline V gene, CDR1 is SGHRS and CDR2 YFSETQ. Measured from the cysteine to the phenylalanine, the CDR3 is 17 residues long. Left in the record is the CDR3 DNA by itself, 51 bases read in frame from the first base. The trim is 0 bases for V and 0 bases for J, with a gap of 10 bases between the germline ends. This chain is built from TRBV5-1 and TRBJ1-6; the D gene lacks a confident call. The sample here was blood, taken before transplantation. This TCR was recovered from a male donor at least 60 years old who later had graft-versus-host disease after an allogeneic stem cell transplant. Here is the DNA: TGCGCCAGCAGCTTGGAGCCGGGTCGCTCCTATAATTCACCCCTCCACTTT. It is translated as CASSLEPGRSYNSPLHF.